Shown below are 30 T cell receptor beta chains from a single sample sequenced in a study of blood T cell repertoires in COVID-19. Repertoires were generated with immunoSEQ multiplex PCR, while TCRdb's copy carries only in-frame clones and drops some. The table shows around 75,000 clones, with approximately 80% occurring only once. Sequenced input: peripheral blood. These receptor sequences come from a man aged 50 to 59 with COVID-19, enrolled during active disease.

The CDR3 DNA follows: TGTGCCAGCATGAGGGACAGGGGACTAAACAAAGAGACCCAGTACTTC. It yields the protein CASMRDRGLNKETQYF. The chain is built from TRBV2 and TRBJ2-5, with TRBD1 identical over 10 bases. The CDR3 extends over 16 amino acids. V shed 7 bases and J 3 bases; nucleotides not matched to a gene: 11. CDR1 and CDR2 from the germline V gene are SNHLY and FYNNEI.

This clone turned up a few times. The CDR3 loop is CASSDDSETDGYTF. The CDR3 coding sequence is TGTGCCAGCAGTGATGATTCGGAGACAGATGGCTACACCTTC. V is TRBV2 and J is TRBJ1-2; TRBD1 might be the D (5 bases). Trimming took 3 bases from V and 6 from J, leaving 14 bases between them. CDR1 SNHLY and CDR2 FYNNEI come from the germline V gene. The CDR3 contains 14 residues.

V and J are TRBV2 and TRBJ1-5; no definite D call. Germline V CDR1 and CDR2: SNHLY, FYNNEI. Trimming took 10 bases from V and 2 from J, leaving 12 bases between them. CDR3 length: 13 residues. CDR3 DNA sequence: TGTGCCATAAAGTCGTCGGGCAATCAGCCCCAGCATTTT. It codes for CAIKSSGNQPQHF.

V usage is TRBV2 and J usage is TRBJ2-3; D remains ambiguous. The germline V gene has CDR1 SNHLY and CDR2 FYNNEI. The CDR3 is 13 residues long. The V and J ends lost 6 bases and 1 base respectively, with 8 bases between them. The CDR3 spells CASSTSRTDTQYF. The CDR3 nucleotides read TGTGCCAGCAGCACATCACGCACAGATACGCAGTATTTT.

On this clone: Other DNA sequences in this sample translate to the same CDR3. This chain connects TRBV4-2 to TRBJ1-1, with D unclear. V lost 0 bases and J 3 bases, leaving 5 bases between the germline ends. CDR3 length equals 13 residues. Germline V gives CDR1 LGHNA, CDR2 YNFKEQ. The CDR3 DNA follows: TGTGCCAGCAGCCAAGATCGGGACACTGAAGCTTTCTTT. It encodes CASSQDRDTEAFF.

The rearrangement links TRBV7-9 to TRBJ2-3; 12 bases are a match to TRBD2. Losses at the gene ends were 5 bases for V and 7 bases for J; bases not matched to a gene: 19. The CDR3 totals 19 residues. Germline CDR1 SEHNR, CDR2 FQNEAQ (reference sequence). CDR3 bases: TGTGCCAGCAGCCACGCCCCTAGCGGGGGGGCCGGATTCATAAATACGCAGTATTTT. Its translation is CASSHAPSGGAGFINTQYF.

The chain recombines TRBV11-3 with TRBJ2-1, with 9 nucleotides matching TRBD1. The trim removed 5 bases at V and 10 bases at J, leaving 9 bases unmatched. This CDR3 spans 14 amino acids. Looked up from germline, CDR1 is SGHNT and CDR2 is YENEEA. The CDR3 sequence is CASSVGQGSGEQFF. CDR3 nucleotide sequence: TGTGCCAGCAGCGTGGGACAGGGAAGTGGGGAGCAGTTCTTC.

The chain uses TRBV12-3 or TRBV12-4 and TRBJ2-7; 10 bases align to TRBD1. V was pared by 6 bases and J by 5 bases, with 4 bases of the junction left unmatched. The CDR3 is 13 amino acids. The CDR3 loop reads CASRGQGRNEQYF. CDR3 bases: TGTGCCAGCAGGGGACAGGGGAGGAACGAGCAGTACTTC.

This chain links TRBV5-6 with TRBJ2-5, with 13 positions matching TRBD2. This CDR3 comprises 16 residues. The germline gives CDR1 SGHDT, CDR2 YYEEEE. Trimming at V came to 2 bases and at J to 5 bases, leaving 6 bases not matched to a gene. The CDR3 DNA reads TGTGCCAGCAGCTTACTAGCGGGGGGGCCGTTTGAGACCCAGTACTTC. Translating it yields CASSLLAGGPFETQYF. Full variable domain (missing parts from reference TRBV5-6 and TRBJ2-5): DAGVTQSPTHLIKTRGQQVTLRCSPKSGHDTVSWYQQALGQGPQFIFQYYEEEERQRGNFPDRFSGHQFPNYSSELNVNALLLGDSALYLCASSLLAGGPFETQYFGPGTRLLVL.

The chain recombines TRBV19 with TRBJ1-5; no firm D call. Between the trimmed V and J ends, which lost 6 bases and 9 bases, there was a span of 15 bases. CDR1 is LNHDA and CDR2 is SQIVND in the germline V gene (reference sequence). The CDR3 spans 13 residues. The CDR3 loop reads CASRSEGWGPQHF. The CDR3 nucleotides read TGTGCCAGTAGATCAGAGGGCTGGGGGCCCCAGCATTTT.

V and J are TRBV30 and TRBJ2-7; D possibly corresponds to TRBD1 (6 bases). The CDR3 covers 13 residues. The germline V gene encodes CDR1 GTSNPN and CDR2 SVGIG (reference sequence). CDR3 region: CASGTGSSYEQYF. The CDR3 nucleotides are TGTGCTTCCGGAACAGGGTCCTCCTACGAGCAGTACTTC. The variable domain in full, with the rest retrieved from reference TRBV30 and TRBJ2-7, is SQTIHQWPATLVQPVGSPLSLECTVEGTSNPNLYWYRQAAGRGLQLLFYSVGIGQISSEVPQNLSASRPQDRQFILSSKKLLLSDSGFYLCASGTGSSYEQYFGPGTRLTVT.

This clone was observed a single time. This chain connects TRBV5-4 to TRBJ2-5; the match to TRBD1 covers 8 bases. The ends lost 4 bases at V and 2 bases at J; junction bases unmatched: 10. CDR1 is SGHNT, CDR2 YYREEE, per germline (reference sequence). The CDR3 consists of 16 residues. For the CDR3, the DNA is TGTGCCAGCAGCGGACCCGATTGGGACAGGCAAGAGACCCAGTACTTC. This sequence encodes CASSGPDWDRQETQYF.

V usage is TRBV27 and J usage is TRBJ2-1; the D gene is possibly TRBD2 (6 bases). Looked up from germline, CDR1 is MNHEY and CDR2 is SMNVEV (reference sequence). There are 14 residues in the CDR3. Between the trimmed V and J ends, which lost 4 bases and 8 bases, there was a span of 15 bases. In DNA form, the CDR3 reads TGTGCCAGCAGTTCCCGCCGGGGGTCGGATGAGCAGTTCTTC. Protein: CASSSRRGSDEQFF.

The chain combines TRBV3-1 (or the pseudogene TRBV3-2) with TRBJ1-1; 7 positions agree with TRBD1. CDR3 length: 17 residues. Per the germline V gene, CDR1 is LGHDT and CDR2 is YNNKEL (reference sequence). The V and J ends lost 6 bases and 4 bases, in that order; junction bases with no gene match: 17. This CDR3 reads CASSFMGQTAGGTEAFF. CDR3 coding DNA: TGTGCCAGCAGTTTCATGGGACAGACAGCCGGCGGCACTGAAGCTTTCTTT.

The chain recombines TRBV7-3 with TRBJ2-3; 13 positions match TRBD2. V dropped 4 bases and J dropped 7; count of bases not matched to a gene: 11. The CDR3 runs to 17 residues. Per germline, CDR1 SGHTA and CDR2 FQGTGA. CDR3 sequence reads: CASSSDPLAGGYNTQYF. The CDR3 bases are TGTGCCAGCAGCTCAGACCCACTAGCGGGGGGGTATAATACGCAGTATTTT.

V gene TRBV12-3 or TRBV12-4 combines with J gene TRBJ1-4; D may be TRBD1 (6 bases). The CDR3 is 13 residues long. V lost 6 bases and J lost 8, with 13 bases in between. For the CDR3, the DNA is TGTGCCAGCAGACAGGGAGTTTGGGAAAAACTGTTTTTT. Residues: CASRQGVWEKLFF.

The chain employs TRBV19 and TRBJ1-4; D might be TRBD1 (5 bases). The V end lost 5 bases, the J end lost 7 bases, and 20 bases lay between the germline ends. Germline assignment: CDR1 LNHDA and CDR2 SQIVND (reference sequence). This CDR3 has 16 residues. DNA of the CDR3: TGTGCCAGTAGTCTAGTCCCTCCGGGTCAGGGTGAAAAACTGTTTTTT. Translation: CASSLVPPGQGEKLFF. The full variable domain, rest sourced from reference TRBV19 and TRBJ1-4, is DGGITQSPKYLFRKEGQNVTLSCEQNLNHDAMYWYRQDPGQGLRLIYYSQIVNDFQKGDIAEGYSVSREKKESFPLTVTSAQKNPTAFYLCASSLVPPGQGEKLFFGSGTQLSVL.

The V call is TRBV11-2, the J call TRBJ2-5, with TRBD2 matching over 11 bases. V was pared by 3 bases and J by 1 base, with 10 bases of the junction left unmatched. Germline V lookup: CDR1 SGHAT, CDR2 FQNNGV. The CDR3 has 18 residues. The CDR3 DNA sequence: TGTGCCAGCAGCTTTACCACCTCTAGCGGGGGGTTCCAAGAGACCCAGTACTTC. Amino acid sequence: CASSFTTSSGGFQETQYF.

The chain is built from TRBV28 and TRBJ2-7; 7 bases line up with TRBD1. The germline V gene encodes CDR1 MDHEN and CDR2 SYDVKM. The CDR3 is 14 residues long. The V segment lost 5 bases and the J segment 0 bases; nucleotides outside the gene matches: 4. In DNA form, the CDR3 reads TGTGCCAGCAGTACGGGACAGAGCTCCTACGAGCAGTACTTC. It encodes CASSTGQSSYEQYF.

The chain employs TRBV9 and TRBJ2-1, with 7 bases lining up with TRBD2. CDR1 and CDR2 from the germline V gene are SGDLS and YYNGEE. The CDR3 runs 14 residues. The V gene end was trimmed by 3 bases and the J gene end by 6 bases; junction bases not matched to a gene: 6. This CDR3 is CASSGSTSSNEQFF. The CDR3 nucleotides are TGTGCCAGCAGCGGGTCGACTAGCAGCAATGAGCAGTTCTTC. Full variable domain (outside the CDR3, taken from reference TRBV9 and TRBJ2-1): DSGVTQTPKHLITATGQRVTLRCSPRSGDLSVYWYQQSLDQGLQFLIQYYNGEERAKGNILERFSAQQFPDLHSELNLSSLELGDSALYFCASSGSTSSNEQFFGPGTRLTVL.

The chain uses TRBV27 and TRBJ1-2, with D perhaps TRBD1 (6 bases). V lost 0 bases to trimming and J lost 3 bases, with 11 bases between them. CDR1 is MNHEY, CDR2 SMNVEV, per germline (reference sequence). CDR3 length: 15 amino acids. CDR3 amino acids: CASSLSPGVDYGYTF. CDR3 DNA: TGTGCCAGCAGTTTATCGCCAGGGGTGGACTATGGCTACACCTTC.

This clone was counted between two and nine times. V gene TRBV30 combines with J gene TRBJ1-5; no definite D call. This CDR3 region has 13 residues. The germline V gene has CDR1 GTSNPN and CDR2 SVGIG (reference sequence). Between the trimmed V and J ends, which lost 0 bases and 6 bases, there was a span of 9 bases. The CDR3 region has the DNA TGTGCCTGGAGTGTAAGTCGCGGTCAGCCCCAGCATTTT. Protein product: CAWSVSRGQPQHF.

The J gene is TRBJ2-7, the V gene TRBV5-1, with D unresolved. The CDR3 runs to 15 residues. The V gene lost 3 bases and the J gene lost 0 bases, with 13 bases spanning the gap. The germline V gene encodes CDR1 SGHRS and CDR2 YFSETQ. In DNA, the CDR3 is TGCGCCAGCAGCTCTGACAACCACTTCTCCTACGAGCAGTACTTC. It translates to CASSSDNHFSYEQYF.

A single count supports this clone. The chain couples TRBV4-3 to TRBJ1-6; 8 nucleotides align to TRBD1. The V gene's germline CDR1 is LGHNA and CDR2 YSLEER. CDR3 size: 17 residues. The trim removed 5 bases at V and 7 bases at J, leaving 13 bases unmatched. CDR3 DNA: TGCGCCAGCAGCTCTTCAGGGACAGGAGAATGGAATTCACCCCTCCACTTT. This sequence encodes CASSSSGTGEWNSPLHF.

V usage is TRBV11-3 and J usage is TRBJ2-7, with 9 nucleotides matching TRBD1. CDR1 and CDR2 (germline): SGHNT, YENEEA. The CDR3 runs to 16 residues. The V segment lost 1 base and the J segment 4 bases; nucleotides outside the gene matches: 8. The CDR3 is CASSLVERTGEYEQYF. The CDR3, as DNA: TGTGCCAGCAGCTTAGTGGAAAGGACAGGGGAATACGAGCAGTACTTC. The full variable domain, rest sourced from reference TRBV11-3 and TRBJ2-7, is EAGVVQSPRYKIIEKKQPVAFWCNPISGHNTLYWYLQNLGQGPELLIRYENEEAVDDSQLPKDRFSAERLKGVDSTLKIQPAELGDSAVYLCASSLVERTGEYEQYFGPGTRLTVT.

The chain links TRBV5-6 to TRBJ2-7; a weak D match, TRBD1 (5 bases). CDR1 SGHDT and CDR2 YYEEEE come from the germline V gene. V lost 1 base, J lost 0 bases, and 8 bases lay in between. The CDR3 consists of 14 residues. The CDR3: CASSLQQASYEQYF. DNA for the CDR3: TGTGCCAGCAGCTTGCAACAGGCCTCCTACGAGCAGTACTTC.

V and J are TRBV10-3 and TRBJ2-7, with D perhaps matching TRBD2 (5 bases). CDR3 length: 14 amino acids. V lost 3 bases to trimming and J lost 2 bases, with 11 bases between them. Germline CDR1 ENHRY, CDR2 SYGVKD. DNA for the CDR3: TGTGCCATCAGTGATCTGGGGAGCCCCTACGAGCAGTACTTC. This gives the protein CAISDLGSPYEQYF.

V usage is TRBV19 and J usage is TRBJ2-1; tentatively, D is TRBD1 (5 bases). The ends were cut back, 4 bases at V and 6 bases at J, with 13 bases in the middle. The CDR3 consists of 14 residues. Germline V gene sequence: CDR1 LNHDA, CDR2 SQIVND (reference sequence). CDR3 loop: CASSNLRTPNEQFF. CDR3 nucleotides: TGTGCCAGTAGTAACCTGAGGACACCCAATGAGCAGTTCTTC.

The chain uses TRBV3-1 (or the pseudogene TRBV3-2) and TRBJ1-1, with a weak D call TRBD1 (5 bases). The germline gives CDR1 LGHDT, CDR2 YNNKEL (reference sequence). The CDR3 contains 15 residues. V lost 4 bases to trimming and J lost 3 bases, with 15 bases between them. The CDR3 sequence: CASSRYRGGDTEAFF. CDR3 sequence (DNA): TGTGCCAGCAGCCGCTACCGGGGGGGTGACACTGAAGCTTTCTTT.

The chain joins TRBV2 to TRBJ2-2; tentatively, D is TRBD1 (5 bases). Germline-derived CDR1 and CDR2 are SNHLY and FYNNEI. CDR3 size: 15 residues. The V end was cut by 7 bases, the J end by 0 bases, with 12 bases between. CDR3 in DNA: TGTGCCAGCAACTTCGACAGCGCGAACACCGGGGAGCTGTTTTTT. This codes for CASNFDSANTGELFF.